The clone carrying this T cell receptor (beta chain) was counted ten times or more. Its matching antigen is unknown. The sample belongs to a study of T cells in Graves' hyperthyroidism and ophthalmopathy. Study-level findings and limits: Stable hyperthyroidism was told apart from ophthalmopathy by a model built on 13 V-J features.

Those patients with uncontrolled infection, other autoimmune disease, pregnancy or lactation were excluded. From RNA transcripts, TCR beta CDR3 regions were amplified. Using the HTBI primer set, a first-round RT-PCR was run on the TCR CDR3. MiXCR was run by TCRdb on the multiplex PCR reads, yielding one entry per CDR3 protein. This sample yields fewer than 900,000 distinct CDR3 sequences, of which 15% to 20% are seen a single time; over 15% belongs to the top ten. The receptor comes from a woman between 50 and 59 years old with Graves' hyperthyroidism that later progressed to Graves' ophthalmopathy. The sample taken for sequencing was blood.

CDR3 sequence reads: CAISVSGGIYEQYF. The CDR3 DNA reads TGTGCCATCAGTGTTAGCGGGGGGATCTACGAGCAGTACTTC. The chain carries TRBV10-3 and TRBJ2-7; 10 bases fit TRBD2. This CDR3 is 14 amino acids long. J was trimmed by 3 bases and V by 4 bases; bases with no gene match: 3. Germline loops: CDR1 ENHRY, CDR2 SYGVKD.